This TCR beta chain was observed in a study of cytomegalovirus exposure and HLA in healthy donors. With V trimmed by 1 base and J by 6 bases, 4 bases remained unmatched. This CDR3 is 14 amino acids long. CDR1 and CDR2 (germline): GTSNPN, SVGIG (reference sequence). Researchers ran the PCR with 60 Vbeta and 13 Jbeta primers. The method was immunoSEQ multiplex PCR; TCRdb's version includes in-frame clones alone and lacks a portion of them. The table shows 250,000 to 350,000 clones, with about 80% occurring only once. Sample: PBMCs. V is TRBV30 and J is TRBJ1-5; 9 nucleotides agree with TRBD1. This sequence was found in a girl aged 2-10 years in good health and CMV-seronegative. CDR3: CAWSGGQGGQPQHF. In DNA, the CDR3 is TGTGCCTGGAGTGGGGGACAGGGAGGTCAGCCCCAGCATTTT.